The clone carrying this T cell receptor beta chain appeared many times. Its antigen is still unknown. TCRdb re-analysed the 5' RACE reads in MiXCR, keeping a single row per CDR3 protein. There are 750,000 to 850,000 distinct CDR3 sequences in the sample; 10% to 15% occur only once, and 0.51% lies in the top ten. The CDR3 is 18 residues long. V lost 0 bases to trimming and J lost 1 base; unmatched junction nucleotides: 6. The germline CDR1 and CDR2 sequences are DFQATT and SNEGSKA (reference sequence). This record comes from a study of CD8 T cells in ankylosing spondylitis. Findings and limits, study-wide: Reportedly, disease-linked clones are significantly enriched in ankylosing spondylitis patients' matched synovial fluid. One TCR beta motif, made up of under ten highly homologous variants, appeared characteristic of ankylosing spondylitis blood.

The sequenced sample was blood, either unsorted or a sorted T cell fraction (not recorded which). The sequence was collected from a male donor with ankylosing spondylitis. The rearrangement uses TRBV20-1 and TRBJ2-3, with 14 bases lining up with TRBD2. The CDR3 is CSARDETSGGAGTDTQYF. Written as DNA, the CDR3 is TGCAGTGCTAGAGATGAGACTAGCGGGGGGGCCGGCACAGATACGCAGTATTTT.